This T cell receptor beta chain was recorded in a study of shared clonotypes between healthy human individuals. The overall study: Each donor contributed plates that comprised three CD4 naive, three CD4 memory, two CD8 naive and one CD8 memory.

Comment on this clone: Antigen unknown.

Only in-frame clones appear in the TCRdb table, and some are missing; sequencing was by immunoSEQ multiplex PCR. This sample has about 770,000 clones, with over 60% found just once. General study findings and limits: Estimated clonotype richness was generally higher in naive than memory subsets.

Sequencing was done on a sample of memory CD4+ T cells sorted from blood. The subset is: CD45RA-negative fraction. This receptor was taken from a woman aged 30 to 39 in good health.

The CDR3 coding sequence is TGTGCCAGCCATAGATGGGGGGGCCATCAGCCCCAGCATTTT. Translating it yields CASHRWGGHQPQHF. The chain joins TRBV5-4 to TRBJ1-5; D may be TRBD1 (6 bases). V was shortened by 7 bases and J by 5 bases, with 16 bases between the two germline ends. Germline V gene lookup returns CDR1 SGHNT and CDR2 YYREEE (reference sequence). The CDR3 totals 14 residues.